This TCR beta chain was documented in a study of glioma-infiltrating T cells. Amplification of TCR alpha and beta CDR3 regions from RNA used iRepertoire nested multiplex PCR. TCRdb re-analysed the multiplex PCR reads in MiXCR, keeping a single row per CDR3 protein. The profile covers roughly 350,000 distinct CDR3 sequences, with less than 50% appearing a single time and more than 10% taken by the ten largest. Sequencing input: glioma tissue, nonneoplastic brain tissue, or PBMCs (not recorded which). This receptor was identified in a human donor with low-grade glioma or glioblastoma, undergoing nonglioma brain surgery, or in good health (not recorded which).

CDR3 bases: TGTGCCAGTAGGAACAGGGGAATTGAAGAAAAACTGTTTTTT. Its translation is CASRNRGIEEKLFF. The chain carries TRBV19 and TRBJ1-4; 7 positions match TRBD1. Germline V gene sequence: CDR1 LNHDA, CDR2 SQIVND (reference sequence). V shed 6 bases and J 8 bases; nucleotides not matched to a gene: 9. The length of the CDR3 is 14 residues.